The source of this TCR beta chain is a study of blood T cells in healthy people across ages. Study-wide results and limits: The study regarded diversity estimates from one million T cells as underestimates.

Russia was home to the donors, healthy Caucasian individuals aged roughly 6 to 90. Each sample gave at least 7 million isolated PBMCs. Each sample yielded at least 6 micrograms of PBMC total RNA. The V end lost 2 bases, the J end lost 0 bases, and 19 bases lay between the germline ends. This CDR3 contains 17 residues. CDR1 and CDR2 (germline): DFQATT, SNEGSKA (reference sequence). A remark on this clonotype: Its antigen is unidentified.

A second 7 to 11 cycle PCR used barcoded and J-beta primers. A single record per CDR3 protein comes from TCRdb applying MiXCR to the 5' RACE reads. The table records some 1.4 million distinct CDR3 sequences, around 42% of them present only once. The sample consisted of blood. The clonotype comes from a woman under 30 in good health. V and J are TRBV20-1 and TRBJ1-2; weak D call: TRBD1 (5 bases). This CDR3 reads CSARPGSLQASNYGYTF. As DNA, the CDR3 is TGCAGTGCTAGACCCGGATCTTTACAGGCTTCTAACTATGGCTACACCTTC.